This T cell receptor (beta chain) was profiled in a study of cytomegalovirus exposure and HLA in healthy donors (dated by TCRdb to 2016 to 2017). General notes on the study: In an earlier analysis of approximately 640 of the donors, under 300 Gb of sequence data and just under 120 million unique TCR beta sequences from about 190 million T cells were reported. All discovery cohort repertoires had been generated on a single sequencing platform. The later analysis used no new phenotypic data to find candidate immune exposures, relying instead on TCR beta sequences and their occurrence across donors. An earlier analysis of nearly 600 of the donors applied high-throughput TCR beta sequencing to assess whether each TCR beta V gene segment acted as functional or pseudogenic. High-throughput TCR immunosequencing, statistical association of individual TCRs with disease status, and machine learning were combined to predict cytomegalovirus infection status. HLA typing covered class I and class II loci at four-digit resolution. The study used immunosequencing to profile the T cell repertoires of under 700 subjects and linked those repertoires to cytomegalovirus serostatus. A handful of DR-DQ haplotypes were handled as single units for association and clustering because linkage in the cohort was strong. A later analysis re-analyzed previously published TCR beta repertoires from roughly 630 donors and added high-resolution HLA genotyping to study TCR occurrence patterns. The aim of the study was to test whether cataloging public T cell receptors could identify signatures of past pathogen exposure. The number of typed donors differed by locus: about 629-630 for A, B, C, DRB1 and DQB1; 522 for DQA1; some 610 for DPA1; and around 470 for DPB1. Among about 370 genotyped donors of the cohort, an average of approximately 240,000 unique TCR beta nucleotide sequences was sequenced per donor, of which 15% to 20% were non-productive. The genetic ancestry cluster associated with self-reported Caucasian donors included roughly four fifths of the 398 genotyped donors. Donor age, sex, ethnicity and CMV serostatus were compiled together with the repertoire data. Along with the roughly 670-subject first cohort, a separate validation cohort of roughly 110 different subjects was used. Genome-wide SNP genotypes for about 65% of the 666 donors were used in a later genetic analysis, which treated that subset as a discovery cohort. An early release that covered fewer than 800 HLA-typed donors contained about 290 gigabases of sequencing data and 65 million to 100 million unique TCR sequences. Results the study describes overall, beyond this receptor: A cluster of highly shared sequence variants was judged likely to represent a technical artifact of the sequencing pipeline. Cytomegalovirus status was reported to be diagnosed by the classifier with high specificity and sensitivity in both the original and validation cohorts. Broadly in line with IMGT annotations, most TCR beta V segments showed up in productive rearrangements about 87% or about 30% of the time in an earlier analysis of 450 to 750 of the donors. Most CMV-associated TCR beta chains appeared to be HLA-restricted in a later analysis, and the HLA associations seemed to be driven largely by CMV exposure. V-gene and J-gene trimming of TCR beta chains was associated with a missense DCLRE1C variant in a later genetic analysis, and the association was replicated in an independent cohort. It was suggested by the authors that the approach could potentially be generalized to other disease states and immunological phenotypes. For the cohort, immune exposure information was limited to CMV serostatus. A later analysis reported that several top co-occurrence clusters appeared linked to parvovirus B19, influenza, CMV and Epstein-Barr virus. A further reported finding was that TCR beta sequences accurately predicted the HLA-A and HLA-B alleles for most subjects in the first cohort. A later analysis associated approximately 17,000 TCR beta sequences with specific HLA alleles at a false discovery rate of 0.05. This cohort had only TCR beta chains sequenced, and the lack of alpha or paired-chain data limited which features could be detected. In the study, 150 to 200 TCR beta chains were listed as associated with cytomegalovirus. A later genetic analysis reported fewer N-insertions in productive TCRs among donors in an Asian-associated ancestry cluster than the roughly 650-donor mean. A few of the identified cytomegalovirus-associated TCR beta chains were confirmed in vitro to be specific for cytomegalovirus antigens. Roughly uniform sequencing depth across donors was assumed in presence/absence analyses, although this assumption may not hold. The 87-base-pair reads could not distinguish some IMGT-functional V segments, including TRBV6-2 and TRBV6-3, so those segments were excluded. In a later analysis, HLA-associated TCR beta chains showed more clonal expansion and lower generation probabilities than non-associated chains that were equally common. Assigning TCR associations to individual alleles was difficult when HLA alleles, especially DR and DQ, strongly co-occurred. Because counts were too low, 15 to 20 rarely observed V segments, including chromosome 9 orphons, were excluded from the earlier analysis of some 540 of the donors. Because HLA typing was unavailable for some donors at each locus, only the typed subset was used in association tests. According to a later analysis, TCR association rates differed among HLA loci, with DRB1 alleles showing the most associated TCRs and HLA-C alleles showing the fewest. Most TCR sequences were observed very rarely across donors, whereas some public TCRs were present in many individuals. Correlated functional status among segregating V segments might be attributable to linkage disequilibrium, but an unknown experimental factor could not be ruled out.

Libraries came from the immunoSEQ multiplex PCR assay. A mixture of 60 forward primers for TCR Vbeta segments and 13 reverse primers for TCR Jbeta segments was used in the multiplex PCR. Amplification of the CDR3 region of rearranged TCR beta genes was performed with a multiplex PCR assay on genomic DNA. Amplified TCR beta libraries were sequenced as 87-base-pair reads on the Illumina HiSeq System. The authors' pipeline ran thus. A later analysis counted 65 million to 90 million unique TCR beta chains across the 690 or so repertoires, and about 10 million of these chains were shared by at least two donors. Raw reads were error-corrected and collapsed into unique sequences with a nearest-neighbor algorithm that merged closely related sequences to remove PCR and sequencing errors. V, D and J gene segments were assigned by aligning CDR3 sequences to IMGT reference sequences. Each retained sequence needed at least a six-nucleotide match to both a V gene segment and a J gene segment. A rearrangement counted as productive if the CDR3 had no stop codons and remained in frame with V and J, and every other rearrangement counted as non-productive. CDR3 was defined according to IMGT convention as the region running from the second conserved V-encoded cysteine to the conserved J-encoded phenylalanine. Sequences without an unambiguous match to a single V gene segment were excluded from the earlier analysis of about 600 of the donors. An earlier analysis of several hundred of the donors called V segments functional above 56.7% productive rearrangements and segregating when the between-donor standard deviation exceeded 5%. A statistical classification framework was built for diagnosing cytomegalovirus status from the catalog of TCR beta chain sequences. In a later analysis, TCR nucleotide sequences were compared against IMGT/GENE-DB human TR gene sequences so that V and J genes could be assigned. A later analysis assigned CDR3 sequences and most-parsimonious VDJ recombination scenarios with the TCRdist pipeline. A later analysis defined each TCR beta chain by its CDR3 amino acid sequence plus V-gene family, and excluded reads lacking a unique V-gene family. To address suspected cross-contamination and a sequencing artifact, a later analysis removed roughly 640 highly shared, low-generation-probability nucleotide sequences. For each public chain, a later analysis derived a clonal expansion index from normalized ranks of inferred template counts within each repertoire. In a later analysis, generation probabilities were computed using a VDJ recombination model fitted to out-of-frame rearrangements, and the results were checked against IGoR. In a later analysis, TCR-TCR, TCR-HLA and TCR-CMV co-occurrence was scored with hypergeometric tests, and a repertoire-size bias correction was applied to TCR pairs. To estimate false discovery rates, a later analysis permuted the HLA or CMV assignments 20 times. In a later analysis, co-occurring TCRs were grouped with DBSCAN, and TCRdist sequence similarity was added when clustering was performed within HLA-allele-positive subsets. Repertoires with fewer than 30,000 or more than 120,000 public chains were left out of co-occurrence clustering, as were roughly five repertoires with anomalous nucleotide sharing. This is the immuneACCESS table as TCRdb keeps it, with only in-frame sequences that have V and J called. A part of the clones is gone; compared with another copy, unresolved V genes explain less than half, and the rest is unexplained. V and J calls and clone size are those listed in that table; D and trimming were worked out from the DNA. The sample yields fewer than 200,000 clones; roughly 80% were counted once. 2.9% of the sample comes from the top ten.

Unmatched junction bases come to 1, with V trimmed by 6 bases and J by 2 bases. Per the germline V gene, SNHLY is the CDR1 and FYNNEI is the CDR2. From its cysteine to its phenylalanine, the CDR3 spans 13 amino acids. CDR3 DNA only is kept here, 39 bases in frame from base 1. The cohort consisted of fewer than 700 healthy bone marrow donors. All cohort members were sampled while nominally healthy, although unrecorded immune exposures were likely present. The donor was CMV seronegative and was included in the group of hundreds of seronegative cohort members. A peripheral blood sample was provided by each donor, and peripheral blood mononuclear cells were used for TCR beta sequencing. The Qiagen DNeasy Blood Extraction Kit was used to extract genomic DNA from the blood cell samples. Details on this clone: Its antigen specificity is not known. No much larger clone exists at a distance of one base, and base qualities are not known.

The sample taken for sequencing was PBMCs. The rearrangement combines TRBV2 with TRBJ2-5, and TRBD1 aligns with 9 junction nucleotides. The sequence was collected from a female donor in good health and CMV-seronegative. The DNA reads as follows: TGTGCCAGCAGAGGACAGGGGCAAGAGACCCAGTACTTC. It translates as CASRGQGQETQYF.